This T cell receptor beta chain was sequenced for a study of shared clonotypes between healthy human individuals. For the study at large: Donors had three CD4 naive, three CD4 memory, two CD8 naive and one CD8 memory plate apiece.

Trimming at V came to 0 bases and at J to 7 bases, leaving 6 bases not matched to a gene. This CDR3 is 16 amino acids long. Germline CDR1 and CDR2: MGHRA and YSYEKL. Naive-designated CD8 cells lacked CD45RO, were positively enriched for CCR7, and omitted terminally differentiated effector memory CD45RA+ cells. Using immunoSEQ multiplex PCR, the repertoire was profiled, and TCRdb retains in-frame clones only, with some absent. This table has millions of clones, about 95% appearing once. The clonotype originates from a man aged 18 to 30 in good health. The sequenced material came from naive CD8+ T cells sorted from blood. V usage is TRBV4-1 and J usage is TRBJ2-1; 10 nucleotides line up with TRBD2. CDR3 sequence: CASSQERAGGGNEQFF. The CDR3 nucleotides read TGCGCCAGCAGCCAAGAGAGAGCGGGAGGGGGGAATGAGCAGTTCTTC.